This T cell receptor (beta chain) emerged from a study of blood T cell repertoires in COVID-19. Study details: COVID-19 samples, acute and convalescent, were from the United States, Italy and Spain.

Cohorts were assigned according to the clinical history that participants reported. Recovery among Cohort 3 donors was established by two negative PCRs, clearance, or symptom resolution. Authors' methods: Amplification of reference gene primers provided the estimated nucleated cell counts. Generated by immunoSEQ multiplex PCR, the TCRdb table keeps only in-frame clones and is missing some. D and trimming come from the DNA, and the V and J calls and clone size come from that table. Among 200,000 to 250,000 clones listed, 82% were seen once. V dropped 0 bases and J dropped 6 bases, with 12 bases sitting between them. CDR3 length: 13 residues. Germline V gene data show CDR1 as SQVTM and CDR2 as ANQGSEA.

The V call is TRBV29-1, the J call TRBJ2-7; D is unresolved. The source of this sequence is a woman aged 55-70 years who had recovered from COVID-19. What was sequenced was PBMCs or T cells enriched from blood (not recorded which). CDR3 sequence reads: CSVEDLTDLEQYF. The CDR3 DNA sequence: TGCAGCGTTGAAGATCTAACAGATCTCGAGCAGTACTTC.